Included here is one T cell receptor beta chain sequence, with context. The target antigen is unknown. The sample belongs to a study of shared clonotypes between healthy human individuals. Study-wide results and caveats: The authors sampled blood alone, and tissue repertoires likely differ. Clonotypes that were shared across a handful of donors made up around 4.6% of naive CD4 clonotypes.

The protocol was immunoSEQ multiplex PCR, while the TCRdb copy is restricted to in-frame clones and leaves out a portion. This table holds around 200,000 clones, roughly 91% found once. The CDR3 has 17 amino acids. With 5 bases removed from V and 1 base from J, the gap between germline ends came to 18 bases. Germline V gives CDR1 SSHAT, CDR2 FNYEAQ (reference sequence). J is TRBJ1-5 and V is TRBV7-7; tentatively, D is TRBD1 (6 bases). The sequencing sample was made of naive CD4+ T cells sorted from blood. Subset specified: CD45RA+ positively selected. The clonotype comes from a woman younger than 45 in good health. CDR3 amino acids: CASSPRRDTVSNQPQHF. For the CDR3, the DNA is TGTGCCAGCAGCCCTCGCCGGGACACGGTAAGCAATCAGCCCCAGCATTTT.